Listed here are 7 T cell receptor beta chains from one sample, sequenced in a study of response to subunit inactivated influenza vaccine. TCRdb reanalysed the RT-PCR reads using MiXCR and keeps one entry per CDR3 protein. The repertoire includes about half a million distinct CDR3 sequences, roughly 25% of them detected once, and 1.5% to 2% sits in the top ten. The source material was CD4+ T cells sorted from PBMCs, sampled 5 days after vaccination. The receptors stem from a man aged 50-60 years who received an inactivated influenza vaccine.

This clonotype was recorded at least ten times. The J gene is TRBJ2-7, the V gene TRBV3-1; TRBD1 matches 10 bases. The germline V gene has CDR1 LGHDT and CDR2 YNNKEL (reference sequence). Germline trimming cut 4 bases from V and 7 bases from J; bases unmatched to any gene: 13. The CDR3 is 16 residues long. CDR3 protein: CASSRKTGTGDWEQYF. Written as DNA, the CDR3 is TGTGCCAGCAGCCGAAAAACCGGGACAGGGGATTGGGAGCAGTACTTC.

This chain uses TRBV6-2 or TRBV6-3 with TRBJ2-1, with a weak D call TRBD2 (6 bases). Germline lookup yields CDR1 MNHEY and CDR2 SVGEGT. Trimming shortened V by 6 bases and J by 1 base, and 25 bases separated the two germline ends. This CDR3 region has 19 residues. This CDR3 is CASSKSPWRDYPSYNEQFF. The CDR3 DNA follows: TGTGCCAGCAGCAAATCCCCTTGGCGGGATTACCCGTCCTACAATGAGCAGTTCTTC.

The gene calls are TRBV10-3 and TRBJ2-2; TRBD1 might be the D (5 bases). This CDR3 contains 15 residues. V was trimmed by 4 bases and J by 5 bases, leaving 14 bases between them. Per the germline V gene, CDR1 is ENHRY and CDR2 is SYGVKD. DNA of the CDR3: TGTGCCATCAGTGTAAAGGGGCTAGGGACCGGGGAGCTGTTTTTT. The encoded protein is CAISVKGLGTGELFF.

This clonotype was picked up a small number of times. The rearrangement links TRBV10-3 to TRBJ2-2; no firm D call. Germline CDR1 is ENHRY and CDR2 is SYGVKD. This CDR3 region has 15 residues. The ends were cut back, 7 bases at V and 4 bases at J, with 16 bases in the middle. CDR3 loop: CAIKSPPLGTGELFF. The DNA for the CDR3 is TGTGCCATCAAGTCTCCCCCTTTGGGCACCGGGGAGCTGTTTTTT.

This sequence joins TRBV7-6 and TRBJ1-2, with TRBD1 identical over 9 bases. Per germline, CDR1 SGHVS and CDR2 FNYEAQ. The V segment lost 5 bases and the J segment 0 bases; nucleotides outside the gene matches: 13. This CDR3 spans 18 amino acids. The CDR3 coding sequence is TGTGCCAGCAGCCCTAGGGTCGGACAGGGGCACACTAACTATGGCTACACCTTC. Encoded protein: CASSPRVGQGHTNYGYTF. Using reference TRBV7-6 and TRBJ1-2 for the parts outside the CDR3, the full variable domain is GAGVSQSPRYKVTKRGQDVALRCDPISGHVSLYWYRQALGQGPEFLTYFNYEAQQDKSGLPNDRFSAERPEGSISTLTIQRTEQRDSAMYRCASSPRVGQGHTNYGYTFGSGTRLTVV.

The rearrangement uses TRBV3-1 and TRBJ2-7; TRBD2 is a possible D gene (6 bases). With 10 bases removed from V and 2 bases from J, the gap between germline ends came to 30 bases. Germline V CDR1 and CDR2: LGHDT, YNNKEL (reference sequence). CDR3 length: 18 amino acids. The CDR3 DNA is TGTGCCATCTGTTTATATGAGATATGGGGGACGGGGGCCTACGAGCAGTACTTC. The encoded protein is CAICLYEIWGTGAYEQYF.

This chain joins TRBV12-3 or TRBV12-4 and TRBJ1-4; D uncertain. The V end lost 2 bases, the J end lost 7 bases, and 14 bases lay between the germline ends. The CDR3 totals 15 residues. CDR3 coding DNA: TGTGCCAGCAGTTTATTCAGTGCAGGTACTGAAAAACTGTTTTTT. Amino acid sequence: CASSLFSAGTEKLFF.